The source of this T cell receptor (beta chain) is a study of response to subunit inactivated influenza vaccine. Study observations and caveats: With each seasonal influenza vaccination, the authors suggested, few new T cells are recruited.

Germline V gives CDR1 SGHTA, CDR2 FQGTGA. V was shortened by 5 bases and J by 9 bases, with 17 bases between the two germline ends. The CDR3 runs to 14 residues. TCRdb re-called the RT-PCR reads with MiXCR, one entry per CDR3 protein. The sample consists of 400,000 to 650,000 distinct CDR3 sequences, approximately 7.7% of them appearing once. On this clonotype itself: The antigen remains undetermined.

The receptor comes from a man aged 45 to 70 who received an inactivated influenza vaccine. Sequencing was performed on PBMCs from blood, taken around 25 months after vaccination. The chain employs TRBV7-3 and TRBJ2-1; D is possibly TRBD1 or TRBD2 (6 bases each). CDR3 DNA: TGTGCCAGCAGCCCAACGGTAGGGGGAGGTGAGCAGTTCTTC. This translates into CASSPTVGGGEQFF.